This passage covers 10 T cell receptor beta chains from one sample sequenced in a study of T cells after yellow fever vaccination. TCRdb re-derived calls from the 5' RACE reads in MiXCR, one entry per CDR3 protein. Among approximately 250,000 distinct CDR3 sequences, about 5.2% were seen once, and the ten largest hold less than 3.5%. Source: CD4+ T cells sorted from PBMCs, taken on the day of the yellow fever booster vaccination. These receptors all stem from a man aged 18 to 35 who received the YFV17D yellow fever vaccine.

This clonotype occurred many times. This CDR3 is CASTAYTEAFF. In DNA, the CDR3 is TGTGCCAGCACTGCATACACTGAAGCTTTCTTT. The chain links TRBV7-2 to TRBJ1-1, with D hard to call. The CDR3 extends over 11 amino acids. V was cut by 7 bases and J by 3 bases, with 6 bases left in between. From germline, CDR1 is SGHTA and CDR2 FQGNSA.

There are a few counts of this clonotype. The CDR3, as DNA: TGTGCCAGCAGTCTCGGGACAGGGGGTCGCGGCTACACCTTC. Translating it yields CASSLGTGGRGYTF. The chain carries TRBV25-1 and TRBJ1-2; 11 positions agree with TRBD1. The V gene's germline CDR1 is MGHDK and CDR2 SYGVNS. Losses at the gene ends were 5 bases for V and 8 bases for J; bases not matched to a gene: 7. CDR3 length equals 14 residues.

Here the CDR3 reads CASSIGVNTEAFF. As DNA, the CDR3 is TGTGCCAGCAGCATCGGAGTGAACACTGAAGCTTTCTTT. The chain carries TRBV7-7 and TRBJ1-1, with unresolved D. V was cut by 5 bases and J by 0 bases, with 7 bases left in between. The CDR3 runs to 13 residues. Germline lookup yields CDR1 SSHAT and CDR2 FNYEAQ (reference sequence).

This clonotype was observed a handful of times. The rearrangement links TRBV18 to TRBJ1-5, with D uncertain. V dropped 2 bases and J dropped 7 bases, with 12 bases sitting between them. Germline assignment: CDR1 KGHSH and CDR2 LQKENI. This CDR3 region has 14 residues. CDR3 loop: CASSPESGSQPQHF. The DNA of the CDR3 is TGTGCCAGCTCACCAGAATCCGGCTCCCAGCCCCAGCATTTT.

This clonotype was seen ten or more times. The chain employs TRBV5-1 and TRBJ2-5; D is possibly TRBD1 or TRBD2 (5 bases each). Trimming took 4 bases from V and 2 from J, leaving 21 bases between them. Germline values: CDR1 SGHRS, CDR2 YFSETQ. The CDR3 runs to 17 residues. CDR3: CASSRSQGRGRQETQYF. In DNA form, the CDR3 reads TGCGCCAGCAGCCGATCACAAGGCCGGGGCCGACAAGAGACCCAGTACTTC.

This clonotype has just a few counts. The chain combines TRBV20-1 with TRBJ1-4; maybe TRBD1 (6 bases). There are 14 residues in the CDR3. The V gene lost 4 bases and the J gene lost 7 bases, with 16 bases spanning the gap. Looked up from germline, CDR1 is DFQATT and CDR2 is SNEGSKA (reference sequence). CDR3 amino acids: CSATPAGGSEKLFF. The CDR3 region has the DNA TGCAGTGCTACCCCGGCGGGGGGCAGTGAAAAACTGTTTTTT.

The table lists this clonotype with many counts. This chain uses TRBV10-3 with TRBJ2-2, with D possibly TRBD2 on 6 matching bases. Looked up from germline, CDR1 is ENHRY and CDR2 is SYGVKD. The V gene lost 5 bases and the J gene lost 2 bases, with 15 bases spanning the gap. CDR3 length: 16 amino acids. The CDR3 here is CAISTAGTSNTGELFF. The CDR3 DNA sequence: TGTGCCATCAGTACGGCCGGGACTTCTAACACCGGGGAGCTGTTTTTT.

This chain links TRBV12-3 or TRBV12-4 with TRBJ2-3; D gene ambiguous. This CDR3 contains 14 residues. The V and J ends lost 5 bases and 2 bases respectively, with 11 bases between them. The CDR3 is CASSPGQPTDTQYF. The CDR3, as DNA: TGTGCCAGCAGTCCTGGCCAGCCCACAGATACGCAGTATTTT.

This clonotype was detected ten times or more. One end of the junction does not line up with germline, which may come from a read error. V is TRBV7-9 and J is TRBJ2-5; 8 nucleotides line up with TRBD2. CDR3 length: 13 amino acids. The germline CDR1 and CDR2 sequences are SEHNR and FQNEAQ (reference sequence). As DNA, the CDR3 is TGTGCCAGCAGCGTAGCGGGGCGAGAGACCCAGTACTTC. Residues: CASSVAGRETQYF. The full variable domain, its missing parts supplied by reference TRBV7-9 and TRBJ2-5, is DTGVSQNPRHKITKRGQNVTFRCDPISEHNRLYWYRQTLGQGPEFLTYFQNEAQLEKSRLLSDRFSAERPKGSFSTLEIQRTEQGDSAMYLCASSVAGRETQYFGPGTRLLVL.

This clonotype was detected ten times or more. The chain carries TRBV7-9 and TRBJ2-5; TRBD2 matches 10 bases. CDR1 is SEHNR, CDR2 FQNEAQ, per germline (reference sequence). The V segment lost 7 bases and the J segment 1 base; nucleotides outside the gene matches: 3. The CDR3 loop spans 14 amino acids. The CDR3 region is CASNPSGGQETQYF. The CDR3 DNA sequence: TGTGCCAGCAACCCTAGCGGGGGCCAAGAGACCCAGTACTTC.